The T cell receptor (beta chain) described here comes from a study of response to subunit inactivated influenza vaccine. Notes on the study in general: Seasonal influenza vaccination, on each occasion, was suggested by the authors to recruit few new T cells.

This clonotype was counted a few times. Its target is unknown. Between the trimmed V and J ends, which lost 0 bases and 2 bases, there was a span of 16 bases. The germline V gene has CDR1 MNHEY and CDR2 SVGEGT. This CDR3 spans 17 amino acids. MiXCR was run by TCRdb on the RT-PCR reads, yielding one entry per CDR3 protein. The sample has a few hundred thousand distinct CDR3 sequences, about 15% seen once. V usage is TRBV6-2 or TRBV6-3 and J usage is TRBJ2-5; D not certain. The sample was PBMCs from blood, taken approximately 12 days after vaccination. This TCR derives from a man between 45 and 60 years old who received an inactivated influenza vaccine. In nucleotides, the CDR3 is TGTGCCAGCAGTTACTCGATGTTTACGGAACCTCAAGAGACCCAGTACTTC. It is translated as CASSYSMFTEPQETQYF.